These 8 T cell receptor beta chains came from one sample sequenced in a study of T cell responses to AZD1222 COVID-19 vaccine. Sequencing used immunoSEQ multiplex PCR; TCRdb keeps in-frame clones, though not all of them. The sample has roughly 140,000 clones; approximately 78% are singletons. The sequences come from peripheral blood, collected on day 0 of MenACWY control vaccination. Source of these receptors: an adult in good health.

The chain employs TRBV6-5 and TRBJ1-5; D gene uncertain. Germline assignment: CDR1 MNHEY and CDR2 SVGAGI. Trimming took off 5 bases at V and 6 bases at J, with 14 bases between the two ends. This CDR3 comprises 14 residues. For the CDR3, the DNA is TGTGCCAGCAGTACCCGGAGGGAAGGTCAGCCCCAGCATTTT. This translates into CASSTRREGQPQHF.

The chain links TRBV7-9 to TRBJ1-3, with D maybe TRBD1 (6 bases). Trimming stripped 11 bases from V and 2 bases from J, with 16 bases between. Germline V lookup: CDR1 SEHNR, CDR2 FQNEAQ (reference sequence). The CDR3 spans 14 residues. The CDR3 DNA follows: TGTGCCGGGGCGGGGGCAAGCCCTGGAAACACCATATATTTT. It yields the protein CAGAGASPGNTIYF.

With respect to this clone: A junction boundary mismatches the germline segment, possibly from a read error. J is TRBJ2-1 and V is TRBV2; 10 bases line up with TRBD2. The germline gives CDR1 SNHLY, CDR2 FYNNEI. This CDR3 is 15 amino acids long. The CDR3 protein is CVSRAGGSSYNEQFF. The CDR3 DNA reads TGTGTCAGCAGAGCGGGGGGGAGCTCCTACAATGAGCAGTTCTTC.

The chain recombines TRBV28 with TRBJ1-5; TRBD1 might be the D (5 bases). Germline values: CDR1 MDHEN, CDR2 SYDVKM. The CDR3 is 13 residues long. V lost 8 bases and J 0 bases, leaving 8 bases between the germline ends. The CDR3 reads CASGGDSNQPQHF. CDR3 coding DNA: TGTGCCAGCGGAGGGGATAGCAATCAGCCCCAGCATTTT.

The chain couples TRBV2 to TRBJ2-5, with TRBD1 identical over 7 bases. This CDR3 comprises 14 residues. V was clipped by 6 bases and J by 2 bases; unmatched bases: 6. Germline V gene sequence: CDR1 SNHLY, CDR2 FYNNEI. The CDR3 region is CASRVTGPQETQYF. The CDR3, as DNA: TGTGCCAGCAGGGTGACAGGGCCACAAGAGACCCAGTACTTC.

The chain is built from TRBV6-1 and TRBJ2-7, with D hard to call. There are 14 residues in the CDR3. Deletions cut 0 bases from V and 2 bases from J, with 8 bases between. Per the germline V gene, CDR1 is MNHNS and CDR2 is SASEGT. The CDR3 DNA sequence: TGTGCCAGCAGTGAAGCCGGGCCCACCTACGAGCAGTACTTC. Protein sequence: CASSEAGPTYEQYF.

The chain joins TRBV10-1 to TRBJ1-1; D remains ambiguous. Trimming left V 6 bases short and J 1 base short, with 6 bases between. Per germline, CDR1 WNHNN and CDR2 SYGVQD (reference sequence). The CDR3 spans 12 residues. DNA of the CDR3: TGCGCCAGCAGCAACGGGAACACTGAAGCTTTCTTT. Protein sequence: CASSNGNTEAFF.

The table lists this clone with a few counts. This chain uses TRBV11-2 with TRBJ2-7; D unclear. Trimming pared 4 bases from V and 2 bases from J, leaving 6 bases between. Germline V gives CDR1 SGHAT, CDR2 FQNNGV. The CDR3 is 12 amino acids. As DNA, the CDR3 is TGTGCCAGCAGCTGGTATACCTACGAGCAGTACTTC. Amino acids: CASSWYTYEQYF.